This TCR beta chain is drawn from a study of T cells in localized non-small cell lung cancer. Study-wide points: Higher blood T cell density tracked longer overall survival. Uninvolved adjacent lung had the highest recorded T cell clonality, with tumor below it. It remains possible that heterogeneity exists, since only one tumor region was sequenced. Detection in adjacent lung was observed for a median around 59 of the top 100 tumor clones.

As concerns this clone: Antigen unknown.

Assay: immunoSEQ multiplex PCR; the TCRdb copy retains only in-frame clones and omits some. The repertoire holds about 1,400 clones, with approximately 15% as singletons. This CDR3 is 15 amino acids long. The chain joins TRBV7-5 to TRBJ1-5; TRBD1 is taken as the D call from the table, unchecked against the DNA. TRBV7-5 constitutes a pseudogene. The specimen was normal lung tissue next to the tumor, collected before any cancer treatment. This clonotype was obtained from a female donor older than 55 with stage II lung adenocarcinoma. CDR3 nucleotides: TGTGCCAGCAGCGGCGGGACAGTGGGCAATCAGCCCCAGCATTTT. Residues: CASSGGTVGNQPQHF.